This TCR beta chain stems from a study of response to subunit inactivated influenza vaccine (dated by TCRdb to the late 2010s). With respect to the entire study: To follow how T cells responded to a trivalent subunit inactivated influenza vaccine, the researchers relied on deep quantitative profiling of the T cell receptor repertoire.

This clonotype was counted only a few times. Which antigen it targets is not known. Base qualities were left out, and no much larger clone turns up one base away. What the study reported, not specific to this receptor: The authors proposed that each seasonal influenza vaccination may bring in only a limited number of new T cells.

Libraries were constructed by RT-PCR. This sample was sequenced with an Illumina HiSeq 2500. TCRdb applied fastp at Q25 and MiXCR to the public reads, then kept only in-frame beta chains. All rows with the same CDR3 protein become a single entry with the most common DNA and genes. This sample has around 580,000 distinct CDR3 sequences in its table, and around 15% of those were observed once. The top ten clones comprise 8.5% to 14% of the sample. From the cysteine up to the phenylalanine, the CDR3 has a length of 16 residues. The only DNA kept is the CDR3, 48 bases in frame from the first base. Sequences SGHNT (CDR1) and YYREEE (CDR2) are obtained from the germline V gene (reference sequence). V is trimmed back by 0 bases and J by 7 bases, and the junction contains 3 bases that no gene match accounts for.

The rearrangement combines TRBV5-4 with TRBJ2-2; 13 central bases correspond to TRBD2. This specimen consisted of PBMCs from blood, obtained 12 days after vaccination. The clonotype originates from a man aged 45 to 65 who received an inactivated influenza vaccine. Donor details come from another sample of the same person, matched by shared clones. The DNA sequence reads TGTGCCAGCAGCTTGGCCACTAGCGGGGGGGACGGGGAGCTGTTTTTT. It is translated as CASSLATSGGDGELFF.